Sequencing of this T cell receptor (beta chain) was carried out in a study of control samples from healthy donors and cancer patients. Profiled with immunoSEQ multiplex PCR; TCRdb holds only in-frame clones, not every one. This table holds under 85,000 clones, roughly 87% found once. Deletions cut 5 bases from V and 10 bases from J, with 27 bases between. This CDR3 spans 16 amino acids. The germline V gene encodes CDR1 LNHDA and CDR2 SQIVND (reference sequence). The chain links TRBV19 to TRBJ2-7; tentative D call: TRBD1 (6 bases). What was sequenced was PBMCs. The sequence was collected from a man in his 60s with colorectal cancer. The CDR3 DNA follows: TGTGCCAGTAGTCTCGTACCGGGACAAGGGTTCACCCATCAGTACTTC. Its protein is CASSLVPGQGFTHQYF.